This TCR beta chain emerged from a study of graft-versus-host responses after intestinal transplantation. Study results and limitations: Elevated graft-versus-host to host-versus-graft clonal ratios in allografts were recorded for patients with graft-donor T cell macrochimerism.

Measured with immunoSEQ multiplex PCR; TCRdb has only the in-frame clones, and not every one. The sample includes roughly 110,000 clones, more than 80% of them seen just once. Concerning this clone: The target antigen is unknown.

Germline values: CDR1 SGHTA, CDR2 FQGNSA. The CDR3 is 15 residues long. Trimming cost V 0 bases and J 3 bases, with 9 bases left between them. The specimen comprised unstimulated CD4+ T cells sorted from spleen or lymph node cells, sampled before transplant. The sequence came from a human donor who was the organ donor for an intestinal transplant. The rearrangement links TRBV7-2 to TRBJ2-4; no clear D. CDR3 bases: TGTGCCAGCAGCTTAGCAATAGTGGGCAAAAACATTCAGTACTTC. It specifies CASSLAIVGKNIQYF. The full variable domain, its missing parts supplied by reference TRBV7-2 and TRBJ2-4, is GAGVSQSPSNKVTEKGKDVELRCDPISGHTALYWYRQSLGQGLEFLIYFQGNSAPDKSGLPSDRFSAERTGGSVSTLTIQRTQQEDSAVYLCASSLAIVGKNIQYFGAGTRLSVL.